The clone carrying this T cell receptor (beta chain) was counted only a few times. Its specificity is not known. TCR beta CDR3 regions were amplified from RNA. When the TCR CDR3 underwent first-round RT-PCR, the HTBI primer set was used. TCRdb redid the calling of the multiplex PCR reads with MiXCR, one entry per CDR3 protein. The sample has a few hundred thousand distinct CDR3 sequences, roughly 25% seen once. Trimming at V came to 3 bases and at J to 6 bases, leaving 8 bases not matched to a gene. CDR3 length: 14 residues. Germline CDR1 SGHDT, CDR2 YYEEEE. The data were obtained in a study of T cells in Graves' hyperthyroidism and ophthalmopathy. General study points: Blood shared most expanded thyroid clonotypes above 0.001.

The definition of stable Graves' hyperthyroidism was no ophthalmopathy progression within 18 months. Diagnostic decisions used clinical symptoms, serum thyroxine and TRAb, thyroid ultrasound and orbital computed tomography. PBMCs were derived from approximately 10 ml fresh peripheral blood. The chain combines TRBV5-6 with TRBJ2-5; 7 bases align to TRBD1. This TCR was recovered from a man aged 45-60 years with Graves' hyperthyroidism. Sequencing was carried out using blood. For the CDR3, the DNA is TGTGCCAGCAGCTCCCCGACAGGGTTCCAGACCCAGTACTTC. This gives the protein CASSSPTGFQTQYF.